The 10 T cell receptor beta chains presented below share a single source sample, sequenced in a study of T cells in women clearing cervical HPV infection. Libraries were prepared by immunoSEQ multiplex PCR; TCRdb keeps only in-frame clonotypes and omits some of them. This listing includes roughly 49,000 clones. The sample taken for sequencing was blood buffy coat. These TCRs come from a woman aged 18-70 years with a cervical HPV16 infection that either progressed to CIN3+ or cleared (not recorded which).

Note on this clone: The CDR3 extends 3 residues past the end of the read, so its final part is completed from the germline J gene. This chain uses TRBV5-5 with TRBJ1-1, with D tentatively TRBD1 (6 bases). The V end was cut by 3 bases, the J end by 4 bases, with 13 bases between. CDR3 length: 14 residues. Germline CDR1 and CDR2: SGHKS and YYEKEE (reference sequence). The sequenced part of the CDR3 DNA is TGTGCCAGCAGCTCAAGGGGGATAGGCACTGAA. Protein: CASSSRGIGTE. The entire CDR3 reads CASSSRGIGTEAFF.

Remarks on this clone: The read stops 3 residues short of the end of the CDR3; the missing end is completed from the germline J gene. The chain joins TRBV20-1 to TRBJ2-7, with TRBD2 matching over 12 bases. Germline CDR1 DFQATT, CDR2 SNEGSKA (reference sequence). V shed 6 bases and J 4 bases; nucleotides not matched to a gene: 13. The CDR3 is 16 amino acids. The CDR3 DNA, read in part, is TGCAGTGCCCCTAACAGGCTAGCGGGGGGGCCGTACGAG. The encoded protein is CSAPNRLAGGPYE. The whole CDR3 region reads CSAPNRLAGGPYEQYF.

Partial CDR3 DNA: TGTGCCAGCAGTCCCGTAGGGAGGTCAGGGGGGACG. It encodes CASSPVGRSGGT. Given in full, the CDR3 is CASSPVGRSGGTQYF. This chain joins TRBV5-4 and TRBJ2-3; D may be TRBD1 (7 bases). The CDR3 extends 3 residues past the end of the read, so its final part is completed from the germline J gene. This CDR3 region has 15 residues. Germline values: CDR1 SGHNT, CDR2 YYREEE (reference sequence).

On this clone: The missing CDR3 end, 3 residues past where the read stops, is filled in from the germline J gene. The chain uses TRBV19 and TRBJ1-1; weak D call: TRBD1 (6 bases). V was cut by 6 bases and J by 2 bases, with 13 bases left in between. The CDR3 runs to 14 residues. The germline V gene has CDR1 LNHDA and CDR2 SQIVND (reference sequence). The part of the CDR3 DNA that was read is TGTGCCAGTAGAATACAGGGTGGAAACACTGAA. Protein product: CASRIQGGNTE. The whole CDR3 reads CASRIQGGNTEAFF.

As concerns this clone: The read terminates 3 residues before the CDR3 end, so the remaining end is supplied by the germline J gene. The chain joins TRBV4-2 to TRBJ2-2; 7 bases are a match to TRBD1. Germline values: CDR1 LGHNA, CDR2 YNFKEQ. This CDR3 has 19 residues. The J segment lost 6 bases and the V segment lost 0 bases, leaving 16 bases of the junction unmatched. The part of the CDR3 DNA that was read is TGTGCCAGCAGCCAAGATCGGGACATGAGAGGGGGCCTACCCGGGGAG. The encoded protein is CASSQDRDMRGGLPGE. The full CDR3 protein reads CASSQDRDMRGGLPGELFF.

As to this clone: The read stops 3 residues short of the end of the CDR3; the missing end is completed from the germline J gene. This chain links TRBV20-1 with TRBJ2-7; weak D call: TRBD2 (5 bases). This CDR3 is built from 13 residues. V was shortened by 0 bases and J by 6 bases, with 12 bases between the two germline ends. Germline V gives CDR1 DFQATT, CDR2 SNEGSKA (reference sequence). The CDR3 is CSARERVEVEQYF. CDR3 bases read: TGCAGTGCTAGAGAAAGGGTGGAGGTCGAG.

To note about this clone: The read terminates 3 residues before the CDR3 end, so the remaining end is supplied by the germline J gene. This chain links TRBV5-1 with TRBJ1-4, with D hard to call. Trimming cost V 1 base and J 7 bases, with 8 bases left between them. There are 13 residues in the CDR3. CDR1 is SGHRS and CDR2 is YFSETQ in the germline V gene. CDR3 protein: CASSLTSGEKLFF. The covered CDR3 bases are TGCGCCAGCAGCTTGACTAGCGGTGAAAAA.

The sequenced CDR3 bases are TGCGCCAGCAGCCAAGACGACTATGGC. Translated: CASSQDDYG. The CDR3 in full is CASSQDDYGYTF. The chain has TRBV4-1 and TRBJ1-2; D uncertain. The DNA ends 3 residues before the CDR3 does, and the rest of the CDR3 is filled in from the germline J gene. The germline gives CDR1 MGHRA, CDR2 YSYEKL. Trimming removed 0 bases from V and 3 bases from J, with 2 bases in between. The CDR3 consists of 12 residues.

In regard to this clone: The CDR3 end falls 3 residues outside the read, so it is completed with the germline J gene. The same CDR3 can be traced to other DNA sequences in this sample. The chain joins TRBV30 to TRBJ1-3; 9 bases map to TRBD1. Germline V gene data show CDR1 as GTSNPN and CDR2 as SVGIG (reference sequence). CDR3 length equals 13 residues. With V trimmed by 0 bases and J by 7 bases, 1 base remained unmatched. CDR3 DNA, as far as it was read: TGTGCCTGGAGTGTACAGGGGGCTAACACC. Encoded protein: CAWSVQGANT. In full, the CDR3 reads CAWSVQGANTIYF.

Regarding this clone: The missing CDR3 end, 3 residues past where the read stops, is filled in from the germline J gene. The genes are TRBV19 and TRBJ2-7, with TRBD1 matching over 9 bases. V was clipped by 5 bases and J by 3 bases; unmatched bases: 8. Germline V gives CDR1 LNHDA, CDR2 SQIVND (reference sequence). This CDR3 contains 15 residues. CDR3 region: CASSLGTGYGYEQYF. The part of the CDR3 DNA that was read is TGTGCCAGTAGTTTGGGGACAGGGTACGGCTACGAG.